Each of the 8 T cell receptor beta chains below was sequenced from the same sample in a study of shared clonotypes between healthy human individuals (dated by TCRdb to between 2020 and 2021). CD8 naive samples were obtained by positive selection for CCR7 among CD45RO-negative cells, yielding a CD45RA+CCR7+ population from which TemRA cells were excluded. Library construction relied on the immunoSEQ multiplex PCR assay. The clones in this table, taken by TCRdb from immuneACCESS, are in-frame only. Not every clone is retained; where verified, under half of the shortfall comes from an unresolved V gene, and the cause of the rest is unknown. A total of about 2.1 million clones appear in this sample, just under 95% of them only once. The ten largest clones capture around 1.7% of the sample. The sequencing input was naive CD8+ T cells from PBMCs. The meaning of the sample's cell subset or site label: CD45RA+CCR7+. The receptors shown here come from a young man in good health. Some clones in this sample may be carry-over from other donors' samples.

This clone came up once. The chain combines TRBV5-1 with TRBJ2-3; D is perhaps TRBD1 (6 bases). Deletions cut 5 bases from V and 0 bases from J, with 16 bases between. Germline V gene lookup returns CDR1 SGHRS and CDR2 YFSETQ. This CDR3 spans 16 amino acids. CDR3 nucleotide sequence: TGCGCCAGCAGAGGAGGACGTAGGGGGAGCACAGATACGCAGTATTTT. It codes for CASRGGRRGSTDTQYF.

As DNA, the CDR3 is TGTGCCAGCAGCTTAGACGGGGGCTACGAGCAGTACTTC. Its translation is CASSLDGGYEQYF. The rearrangement uses TRBV7-7 and TRBJ2-7; tentatively, D is TRBD2 (6 bases). This CDR3 spans 13 amino acids. Trimming shortened V by 1 base and J by 3 bases, and 7 bases separated the two germline ends. From germline, CDR1 is SSHAT and CDR2 FNYEAQ (reference sequence).

This sequence joins TRBV19 and TRBJ2-1; 12 nucleotides match TRBD2. This CDR3 region has 16 residues. Trimming cost V 0 bases and J 10 bases; bases outside gene matches: 7. CDR1 and CDR2 from the germline V gene are LNHDA and SQIVND (reference sequence). This chain's CDR3 is CASSIDPGLAGGEQFF. The CDR3 region has the DNA TGTGCCAGTAGTATAGATCCGGGACTAGCGGGTGGAGAGCAGTTCTTC.

This chain's CDR3 is CASYPTGANTEAFF. CDR3 bases: TGTGCCAGCTATCCGACAGGGGCGAACACTGAAGCTTTCTTT. The chain links TRBV27 to TRBJ1-1; the match to TRBD1 covers 8 bases. CDR3 length equals 14 residues. Germline V CDR1 and CDR2: MNHEY, SMNVEV (reference sequence). Trimming removed 8 bases from V and 1 base from J; junction bases left unmatched: 6.

This chain uses TRBV5-6 with TRBJ2-5, with TRBD2 identical over 8 bases. This CDR3 has 12 amino acids. Trimming cost V 7 bases and J 6 bases; bases outside gene matches: 5. Germline lookup yields CDR1 SGHDT and CDR2 YYEEEE. CDR3 DNA: TGTGCCAGCTCGGGGGGGTGGAAGACCCAGTACTTC. Translating it yields CASSGGWKTQYF. Full variable domain (missing parts from reference TRBV5-6 and TRBJ2-5): DAGVTQSPTHLIKTRGQQVTLRCSPKSGHDTVSWYQQALGQGPQFIFQYYEEEERQRGNFPDRFSGHQFPNYSSELNVNALLLGDSALYLCASSGGWKTQYFGPGTRLLVL.

The chain employs TRBV2 and TRBJ2-7, with TRBD1 matching over 8 bases. Trimming cost V 5 bases and J 2 bases; bases outside gene matches: 5. Germline CDR1 SNHLY, CDR2 FYNNEI. This CDR3 has 14 residues. The CDR3 is CASSQDRAAYEQYF. CDR3 DNA sequence: TGTGCCAGCAGTCAGGACAGGGCTGCCTACGAGCAGTACTTC.

This chain connects TRBV9 to TRBJ2-1; 7 nucleotides align to TRBD2. The V gene end was trimmed by 4 bases and the J gene end by 8 bases; junction bases not matched to a gene: 12. The CDR3 sequence is 15 residues long. From germline, CDR1 is SGDLS and CDR2 YYNGEE. The CDR3 here is CASSPHPGEGYEQFF. The CDR3 DNA reads as TGTGCCAGCAGCCCCCATCCGGGGGAGGGATATGAGCAGTTCTTC.

The V gene is TRBV6-4, the J gene TRBJ1-3; unclear D gene. The CDR3 length is 13 residues. Germline V CDR1 and CDR2: MRHNA, SNTAGT. V lost 7 bases, J lost 3 bases, and 10 bases lay in between. The CDR3 DNA follows: TGTGCCAGCAATGTTTATTTTGGAAACACCATATATTTT. It is translated as CASNVYFGNTIYF.